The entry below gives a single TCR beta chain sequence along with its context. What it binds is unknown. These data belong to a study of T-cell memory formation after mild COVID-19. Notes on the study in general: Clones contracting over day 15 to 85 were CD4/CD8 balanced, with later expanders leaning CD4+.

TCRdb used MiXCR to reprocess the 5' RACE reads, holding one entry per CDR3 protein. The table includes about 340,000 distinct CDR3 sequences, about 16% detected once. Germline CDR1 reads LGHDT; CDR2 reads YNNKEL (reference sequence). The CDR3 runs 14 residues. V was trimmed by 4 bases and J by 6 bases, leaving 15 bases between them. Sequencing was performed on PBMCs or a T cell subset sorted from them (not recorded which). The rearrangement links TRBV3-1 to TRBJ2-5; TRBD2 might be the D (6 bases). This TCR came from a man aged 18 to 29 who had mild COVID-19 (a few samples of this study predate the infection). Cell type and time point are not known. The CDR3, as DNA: TGTGCCAGCAGCCCCTCGCGGGGTGGGCAGACCCAGTACTTC. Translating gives CASSPSRGGQTQYF.